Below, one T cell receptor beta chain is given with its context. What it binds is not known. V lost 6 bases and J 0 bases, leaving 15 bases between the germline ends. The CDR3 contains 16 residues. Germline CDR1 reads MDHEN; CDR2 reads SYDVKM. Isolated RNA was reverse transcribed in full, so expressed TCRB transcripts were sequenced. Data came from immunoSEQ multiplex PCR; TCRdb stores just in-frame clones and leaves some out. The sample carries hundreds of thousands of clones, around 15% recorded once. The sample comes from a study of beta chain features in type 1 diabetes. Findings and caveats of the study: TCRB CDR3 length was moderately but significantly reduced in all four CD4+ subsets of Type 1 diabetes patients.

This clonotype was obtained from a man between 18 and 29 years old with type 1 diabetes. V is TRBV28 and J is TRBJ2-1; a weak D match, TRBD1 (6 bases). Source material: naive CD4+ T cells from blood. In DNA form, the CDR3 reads TGTGCCAGCAGCAACCTACAGGGATACTCCTACAATGAGCAGTTCTTC. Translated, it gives CASSNLQGYSYNEQFF.